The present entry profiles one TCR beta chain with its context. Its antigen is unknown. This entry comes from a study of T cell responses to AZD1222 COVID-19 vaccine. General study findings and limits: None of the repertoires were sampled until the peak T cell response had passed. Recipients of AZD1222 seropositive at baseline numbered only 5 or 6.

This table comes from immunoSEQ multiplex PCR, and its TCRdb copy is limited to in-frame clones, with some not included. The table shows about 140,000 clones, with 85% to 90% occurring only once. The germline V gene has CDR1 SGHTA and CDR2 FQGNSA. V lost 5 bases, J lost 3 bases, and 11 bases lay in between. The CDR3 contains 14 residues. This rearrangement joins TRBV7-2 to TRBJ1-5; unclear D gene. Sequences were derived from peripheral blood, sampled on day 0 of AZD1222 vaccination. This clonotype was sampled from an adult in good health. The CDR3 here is CASSLDRFNQPQHF. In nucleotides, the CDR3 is TGTGCCAGCAGCCTGGATCGGTTCAATCAGCCCCAGCATTTT.